The 18 T cell receptor beta chains below were found in one sample sequenced in a study of cytomegalovirus exposure and HLA in healthy donors. Primers for the PCR totalled 60 Vbeta and 13 Jbeta. The assay was immunoSEQ multiplex PCR, and TCRdb's table has in-frame clones only and misses some. The sample carries about 150,000 clones, nearly 80% recorded once. The material sequenced was PBMCs. The receptors derive from a woman between 35 and 50 years old in good health and CMV-seronegative.

The rearrangement links TRBV21-1 to TRBJ2-1; the D call in the table, TRBD2, was not verified against the DNA. TRBV21-1 is annotated as a pseudogene. The CDR3 is 19 residues long. The CDR3 nucleotides are TGTGCCAGCAGCATCCGAAATAATGGACTAGCGGGGATTAACAATGAGCAGTTCTTC. Protein product: CASSIRNNGLAGINNEQFF.

This chain connects TRBV7-9 to TRBJ1-4; D remains ambiguous. The CDR3 is 15 residues long. From germline, CDR1 is SEHNR and CDR2 FQNEAQ (reference sequence). Deletions cut 0 bases from V and 11 bases from J, with 16 bases between. CDR3 nucleotide sequence: TGTGCCAGCAGCTTAGCGCGGGGAGTCCCCGTCAAACTGTTTTTT. Translating it yields CASSLARGVPVKLFF.

The V and J genes are TRBV6-5 and TRBJ1-6; D unclear. V shed 0 bases and J shed 14 bases, with 17 bases lying between them. Germline CDR1 and CDR2: MNHEY and SVGAGI. The length of the CDR3 is 15 residues. The chain's CDR3 is CASSYSGKDPVSLHF. The DNA of the CDR3 is TGTGCCAGCAGTTACTCGGGCAAAGACCCCGTGTCCCTCCACTTT.

The chain joins TRBV10-3 to TRBJ1-5, with D possibly being TRBD1 (6 bases). Trimming stripped 10 bases from V and 3 bases from J, with 10 bases between. Germline V gene sequence: CDR1 ENHRY, CDR2 SYGVKD. CDR3 length: 12 residues. CDR3 nucleotides: TGTGCCACCAGACAGGACAATCAGCCCCAGCATTTT. Translated, it gives CATRQDNQPQHF.

The chain couples TRBV5-4 to TRBJ2-7, with 8 bases matching TRBD2. The ends lost 1 base at V and 2 bases at J; junction bases unmatched: 5. CDR3 length: 15 residues. CDR1 SGHNT and CDR2 YYREEE come from the germline V gene (reference sequence). CDR3 nucleotides: TGTGCCAGCAGCTTGACTAGCGGACAAACCTACGAGCAGTACTTC. This codes for CASSLTSGQTYEQYF. Drawing the rest from reference TRBV5-4 and TRBJ2-7, the complete variable domain is ETGVTQSPTHLIKTRGQQVTLRCSSQSGHNTVSWYQQALGQGPQFIFQYYREEENGRGNFPPRFSGLQFPNYSSELNVNALELDDSALYLCASSLTSGQTYEQYFGPGTRLTVT.

The chain employs TRBV18 and TRBJ1-1; D gene ambiguous. The V gene's germline CDR1 is KGHSH and CDR2 LQKENI. CDR3 length: 13 amino acids. V lost 2 bases and J lost 8, with 12 bases in between. CDR3 sequence reads: CASSPVGLLEAFF. The CDR3, as DNA: TGTGCCAGCTCACCAGTCGGTTTGTTAGAAGCTTTCTTT.

This clone appeared once. The genes are TRBV2 and TRBJ1-4, with D maybe TRBD1 (6 bases). The CDR3 has 14 residues. V was pared by 5 bases and J by 7 bases, with 14 bases between. Germline V lookup: CDR1 SNHLY, CDR2 FYNNEI. The CDR3: CASSRQVFGEKLFF. CDR3 nucleotide sequence: TGTGCCAGCAGTCGACAGGTCTTCGGTGAAAAACTGTTTTTT. Complete variable domain (other parts from reference TRBV2 and TRBJ1-4): EPEVTQTPSHQVTQMGQEVILRCVPISNHLYFYWYRQILGQKVEFLVSFYNNEISEKSEIFDDQFSVERPDGSNFTLKIRSTKLEDSAMYFCASSRQVFGEKLFFGSGTQLSVL.

V gene TRBV5-1 combines with J gene TRBJ2-1, with a tentative D call TRBD1 (5 bases). With 2 bases removed from V and 0 bases from J, the gap between germline ends came to 15 bases. The CDR3 consists of 17 residues. CDR1 and CDR2 (germline): SGHRS, YFSETQ. The CDR3 protein is CASSFTGSLSSYNEQFF. CDR3 nucleotide sequence: TGCGCCAGCAGCTTTACAGGCTCCTTGAGCTCCTACAATGAGCAGTTCTTC.

The V and J genes are TRBV18 and TRBJ1-4; tentative D call: TRBD1 (5 bases). Trimming removed 4 bases from V and 11 bases from J, with 17 bases in between. This CDR3 is 14 amino acids long. Germline assignment: CDR1 KGHSH and CDR2 LQKENI. CDR3 sequence reads: CASSRIETDGKLFF. In DNA form, the CDR3 reads TGTGCCAGCTCACGGATTGAGACAGACGGGAAACTGTTTTTT.

The table lists this clone with a count of one. The rearrangement joins TRBV28 to TRBJ1-1; 9 bases are a match to TRBD1. The CDR3 sequence is 16 residues long. CDR1 is MDHEN and CDR2 is SYDVKM in the germline V gene. Unmatched junction bases numbered 8, after V lost 5 bases and J lost 1 base. DNA for the CDR3: TGTGCCAGCAGTCTAAGCAGACAGGGGGGGAACACTGAAGCTTTCTTT. Encoded protein: CASSLSRQGGNTEAFF.

The V call is TRBV7-9, the J call TRBJ2-1, with TRBD1 identical over 10 bases. Looked up from germline, CDR1 is SEHNR and CDR2 is FQNEAQ (reference sequence). V shed 5 bases and J 1 base; nucleotides not matched to a gene: 8. The CDR3 is 17 amino acids. The CDR3 sequence: CASSPGTGVKSYNEQFF. In nucleotides, the CDR3 is TGTGCCAGCAGCCCCGGGACAGGGGTTAAGTCCTACAATGAGCAGTTCTTC.

The chain has TRBV7-8 and TRBJ2-1; possibly TRBD2 for D (7 bases). Germline values: CDR1 SGHVS, CDR2 FQNEAQ. The CDR3 sequence is 18 residues long. The ends were cut back, 8 bases at V and 1 base at J, with 24 bases in the middle. CDR3 nucleotides: TGTGCCAGCGTCCTAACGAGGGGAGGGGGTTCTTCCTACAATGAGCAGTTCTTC. Translation gives CASVLTRGGGSSYNEQFF.

This sequence joins TRBV5-1 and TRBJ2-3, with TRBD1 matching over 7 bases. V shed 4 bases, J shed 0 bases, and the junction held 5 bases outside the gene matches. This CDR3 comprises 15 residues. CDR1 and CDR2 (germline): SGHRS, YFSETQ. CDR3 DNA: TGCGCCAGCAGCGTCGGGACAGCAAGCACAGATACGCAGTATTTT. This encodes CASSVGTASTDTQYF. The whole variable domain, remainder taken from reference TRBV5-1 and TRBJ2-3, is KAGVTQTPRYLIKTRGQQVTLSCSPISGHRSVSWYQQTPGQGLQFLFEYFSETQRNKGNFPGRFSGRQFSNSRSEMNVSTLELGDSALYLCASSVGTASTDTQYFGPGTRLTVL.

This clone showed up just once. The chain is built from TRBV5-1 and TRBJ2-1; D possibly corresponds to TRBD2 (5 bases). The CDR3 extends over 15 amino acids. The V gene lost 0 bases and the J gene lost 4 bases, with 11 bases spanning the gap. Germline V CDR1 and CDR2: SGHRS, YFSETQ. The CDR3 nucleotides read TGCGCCAGCAGCTTGGATTCGACTACGTACAATGAGCAGTTCTTC. It yields the protein CASSLDSTTYNEQFF.

V and J are TRBV6-1 and TRBJ2-5; 8 bases fit TRBD1. V lost 7 bases to trimming and J lost 3 bases; unmatched junction nucleotides: 4. Germline CDR1 reads MNHNS; CDR2 reads SASEGT. The CDR3 is 13 amino acids. The CDR3 loop reads CASIRTGKETQYF. CDR3 DNA: TGTGCCAGCATTAGGACAGGGAAAGAGACCCAGTACTTC.

V usage is TRBV14 and J usage is TRBJ2-5; 9 bases map to TRBD1. CDR1 is SGHDN, CDR2 FVKESK, per germline. The CDR3 has 14 amino acids. The junction had 5 bases not matched to a gene; V was cut back by 2 bases and J by 7 bases. CDR3: CASSQPGTGRTQYF. In nucleotides, the CDR3 is TGTGCCAGCAGCCAACCGGGGACAGGGAGGACCCAGTACTTC.

This clone was found once. J is TRBJ1-1 and V is TRBV6-5, with 9 bases lining up with TRBD1. The CDR3 is made up of 13 amino acids. V gave up 6 bases and J gave up 4 bases; unmatched junction bases: 3. The germline gives CDR1 MNHEY, CDR2 SVGAGI. In DNA, the CDR3 is TGTGCCAGCAGATCGACAGGGGGCACTGAAGCTTTCTTT. Protein product: CASRSTGGTEAFF.

The chain combines TRBV28 with TRBJ1-2; 8 nucleotides agree with TRBD1. The germline V gene encodes CDR1 MDHEN and CDR2 SYDVKM. Trimming took 6 bases from V and 2 from J; bases not matched to a gene: 8. This CDR3 contains 15 residues. The CDR3 reads CASSTTGGPNYGYTF. Written as DNA, the CDR3 is TGTGCCAGCAGCACCACAGGGGGGCCCAACTATGGCTACACCTTC.